This note documents a single T cell receptor beta chain sequence. Trimming took off 3 bases at V and 8 bases at J, with 10 bases between the two ends. CDR3 size: 11 residues. Germline assignment: CDR1 SQVTM and CDR2 ANQGSEA. As originally analysed: How many nucleated cells were present was estimated from reference gene primer amplification. The assay was immunoSEQ multiplex PCR, and TCRdb's table has in-frame clones only and misses some. That table supplies the V and J calls and clone size; D and trimming were determined from the DNA. The repertoire holds around 180,000 clones, with around 89% as singletons. This specimen comes from a study of blood T cell repertoires in COVID-19. At the level of the study: Acute and convalescent COVID-19 samples came from the United States, Italy and Spain. T cells, B-cell-depleted T cells, or PBMCs provided the cDNA or gDNA that served as material.

The V call is TRBV29-1, the J call TRBJ1-1; tentatively, D is TRBD1 (5 bases). Sequences were obtained from peripheral blood. The receptor was derived from a woman in her twenties or thirties with acute or convalescent COVID-19. CDR3 sequence: CSVDRGGEAFF. The CDR3 coding sequence is TGCAGCGTTGATAGGGGAGGGGAAGCTTTCTTT.